One sample yielded the 24 T cell receptor beta chains listed below, sequenced in a study of T cells after posttransplantation cyclophosphamide. TCRdb keeps only in-frame clones here, not all; method: immunoSEQ multiplex PCR. The sample carries about 6,500 clones, almost 75% recorded once. Busulfan-fludarabine conditioning, marrow transplant, and cyclophosphamide on days +3 and +4 were administered. The sequencing used PBMCs, collected less than 1,500 days after allogeneic stem cell transplant with posttransplant cyclophosphamide. These receptors were taken from a male patient aged 25-45 years who received an allogeneic stem cell transplant from a related donor, was CMV-positive, and had acute GVHD only. Part of the T cell pool may stem from the graft donor.

This clone was observed a handful of times. J is TRBJ1-6 and V is TRBV6-5; unclear D gene. Trimming took 6 bases from V and 4 from J, leaving 4 bases between them. The CDR3 totals 12 residues. The V gene's germline CDR1 is MNHEY and CDR2 SVGAGI. DNA of the CDR3: TGTGCCAGCAGCATTTATAATTCACCCCTCCACTTT. Translated, it gives CASSIYNSPLHF.

This clone was seen only a few times. The rearrangement links TRBV19 to TRBJ1-1; D uncertain. CDR3 length equals 15 residues. The ends were cut back, 3 bases at V and 2 bases at J, with 13 bases in the middle. Germline lookup yields CDR1 LNHDA and CDR2 SQIVND (reference sequence). The DNA of the CDR3 is TGTGCCAGTAGTATCCGCGGCACGAGCAACACTGAAGCTTTCTTT. Translating gives CASSIRGTSNTEAFF.

The rearrangement joins TRBV5-4 to TRBJ2-3; 7 bases fit TRBD1. The V segment lost 1 base and the J segment 6 bases; nucleotides outside the gene matches: 14. Germline V gene sequence: CDR1 SGHNT, CDR2 YYREEE (reference sequence). The CDR3 consists of 17 residues. DNA for the CDR3: TGTGCCAGCAGCTTGATGGGGGAAGGGGGCCCAAAGGATACGCAGTATTTT. This encodes CASSLMGEGGPKDTQYF.

The chain recombines TRBV6-6 with TRBJ1-1; TRBD1 agrees at 7 bases. The CDR3 is 13 amino acids. The V segment lost 5 bases and the J segment 3 bases; nucleotides outside the gene matches: 3. The V gene's germline CDR1 is MNHNY and CDR2 SVGAGI (reference sequence). CDR3 protein: CASSGTEYTEAFF. The CDR3 DNA follows: TGTGCCAGCAGTGGGACAGAATACACTGAAGCTTTCTTT.

This chain uses TRBV5-4 with TRBJ1-3, with D maybe TRBD1 (6 bases). Trimming stripped 2 bases from V and 4 bases from J, with 13 bases between. CDR1 is SGHNT, CDR2 YYREEE, per germline (reference sequence). The CDR3 extends over 15 amino acids. CDR3 amino acids: CASSLFDGTGNTIYF. The CDR3 coding sequence is TGTGCCAGCAGCTTATTCGACGGGACAGGAAACACCATATATTTT.

V usage is TRBV5-4 and J usage is TRBJ1-2; 7 bases map to TRBD1. The trim removed 5 bases at V and 0 bases at J, leaving 4 bases unmatched. The CDR3 has 14 residues. CDR1 and CDR2 from the germline V gene are SGHNT and YYREEE (reference sequence). The CDR3 sequence is CASRTGSSNYGYTF. The CDR3 DNA sequence: TGTGCCAGCAGGACAGGGTCGTCTAACTATGGCTACACCTTC.

The rearrangement joins TRBV18 to TRBJ2-7; TRBD1 matches 9 bases. The germline gives CDR1 KGHSH, CDR2 LQKENI. There are 14 residues in the CDR3. V gave up 0 bases and J gave up 6 bases; unmatched junction bases: 3. The CDR3, as DNA: TGTGCCAGCTCACCACCCACAGGGGGCGGCGAGCAGTACTTC. Its translation is CASSPPTGGGEQYF.

V usage is TRBV7-6 and J usage is TRBJ1-5; the D gene is possibly TRBD1 (6 bases). Per germline, CDR1 SGHVS and CDR2 FNYEAQ. The CDR3 sequence is 17 residues long. Trimming removed 1 base at V and 3 bases at J, with 16 bases between. The CDR3 sequence: CASSLEARRQDNQPQHF. CDR3 bases: TGTGCCAGCAGCTTAGAGGCGAGGAGACAGGACAATCAGCCCCAGCATTTT.

The genes are TRBV6-5 and TRBJ2-1, with D uncertain. The CDR3 spans 15 residues. CDR1 MNHEY and CDR2 SVGAGI come from the germline V gene. V lost 3 bases to trimming and J lost 4 bases, with 13 bases between them. CDR3 sequence: CASSYATPVYNEQFF. In nucleotides, the CDR3 is TGTGCCAGCAGTTATGCTACTCCCGTTTACAATGAGCAGTTCTTC.

The chain joins TRBV5-6 to TRBJ2-3, with D unclear. V lost 1 base to trimming and J lost 6 bases, with 6 bases between them. Germline loops: CDR1 SGHDT, CDR2 YYEEEE. The CDR3 has 12 amino acids. CDR3: CASSLNADTQYF. Written as DNA, the CDR3 is TGTGCCAGCAGCTTGAACGCGGATACGCAGTATTTT.

The gene calls are TRBV10-3 and TRBJ2-7; 9 bases align to TRBD1. Germline V CDR1 and CDR2: ENHRY, SYGVKD. Trimming removed 8 bases from V and 4 bases from J; junction bases left unmatched: 6. The CDR3 contains 13 residues. CDR3 amino acids: CAIRDRAPYEQYF. The CDR3 DNA reads as TGTGCCATCCGGGACAGGGCGCCATACGAGCAGTACTTC.

The V and J genes are TRBV18 and TRBJ1-4, with a weak D call TRBD1 (6 bases). V was shortened by 4 bases and J by 10 bases, with 16 bases between the two germline ends. The germline V gene has CDR1 KGHSH and CDR2 LQKENI. The CDR3 loop spans 14 amino acids. CDR3 protein: CASSLQGKDGKLFF. DNA of the CDR3: TGTGCCAGCTCACTACAGGGAAAGGACGGAAAACTGTTTTTT.

The table lists this clone with a few counts. V usage is TRBV19 and J usage is TRBJ2-7, with a tentative D call TRBD1 (6 bases). The CDR3 runs to 13 residues. Deletions cut 6 bases from V and 1 base from J, with 10 bases between. The germline CDR1 and CDR2 sequences are LNHDA and SQIVND (reference sequence). Here the CDR3 reads CASSLDSSYEQYF. CDR3 bases: TGTGCCAGTAGCCTGGACAGTTCCTACGAGCAGTACTTC.

The gene calls are TRBV4-1 and TRBJ2-5; 7 positions match TRBD2. There are 13 residues in the CDR3. Germline CDR1 MGHRA, CDR2 YSYEKL. J was trimmed by 3 bases and V by 6 bases; bases with no gene match: 4. CDR3 region: CASSQAGEETQYF. The DNA for the CDR3 is TGCGCCAGCAGTCAGGCGGGGGAAGAGACCCAGTACTTC.

The genes are TRBV5-6 and TRBJ2-1, with 11 bases identical to TRBD1. With 0 bases clipped from V and 4 bases from J, the junction kept 3 bases outside the gene matches. Germline V gene sequence: CDR1 SGHDT, CDR2 YYEEEE. This CDR3 contains 16 residues. CDR3 sequence: CASSLADRGRYNEQFF. The CDR3 nucleotides read TGTGCCAGCAGCTTGGCGGACAGGGGGCGTTACAATGAGCAGTTCTTC.

The chain recombines TRBV28 with TRBJ2-2; 7 bases agree with TRBD2. The CDR3 contains 13 residues. Germline-derived CDR1 and CDR2 are MDHEN and SYDVKM. The V and J ends lost 3 bases and 5 bases, in that order; junction bases with no gene match: 0. The CDR3 DNA reads TGTGCCAGCAGTTTCGGGGGGACCGGGGAGCTGTTTTTT. Its protein is CASSFGGTGELFF.

The V call is TRBV19, the J call TRBJ1-6; D might be TRBD1 (6 bases). The CDR3 has 16 residues. Per the germline V gene, CDR1 is LNHDA and CDR2 is SQIVND (reference sequence). Trimming shortened V by 4 bases and J by 0 bases, and 10 bases separated the two germline ends. CDR3: CASSSRGYSYNSPLHF. DNA of the CDR3: TGTGCCAGTAGTAGCAGGGGCTACTCCTATAATTCACCCCTCCACTTT.

The rearrangement uses TRBV5-8 and TRBJ2-3; 9 nucleotides align to TRBD1. CDR1 is SGHTS and CDR2 is YDEGEE in the germline V gene. CDR3 size: 17 residues. V was pared by 2 bases and J by 0 bases, with 7 bases of the junction left unmatched. The CDR3 DNA reads as TGTGCCAGCAGCTTAGGGACAGGGAGAGGGAGCACAGATACGCAGTATTTT. This sequence encodes CASSLGTGRGSTDTQYF.

CDR3 nucleotide sequence: TGTGCCAGCTCACCACAACTAGCGGGGGGACAGAACACCGGGGAGCTGTTTTTT. This translates into CASSPQLAGGQNTGELFF. The chain is built from TRBV18 and TRBJ2-2; TRBD2 matches 12 bases. V lost 1 base, J lost 1 base, and 4 bases stayed unmatched. This CDR3 has 18 residues. CDR1 and CDR2 (germline): KGHSH, LQKENI.

CDR3 loop: CASRHELGTGDHFRGTEAFF. Here the CDR3 DNA reads TGTGCCAGCAGGCACGAGCTCGGGACAGGGGATCATTTTAGGGGCACTGAAGCTTTCTTT. This sequence joins TRBV28 and TRBJ1-1, with 10 bases matching TRBD1. CDR1 is MDHEN and CDR2 is SYDVKM in the germline V gene. The CDR3 is 20 residues long. V was clipped by 6 bases and J by 4 bases; unmatched bases: 23.

V usage is TRBV6-1 and J usage is TRBJ1-4; 10 bases are shared with TRBD1. The ends lost 3 bases at V and 11 bases at J; junction bases unmatched: 3. CDR1 is MNHNS and CDR2 is SASEGT in the germline V gene. The CDR3 is made up of 13 amino acids. This CDR3 reads CASSDRDRGKLFF. In DNA form, the CDR3 reads TGTGCCAGCAGTGACCGGGACAGGGGTAAACTGTTTTTT.

This sequence joins TRBV13 and TRBJ2-7; 12 positions match TRBD1. Germline CDR1 reads PRHDT; CDR2 reads FYEKMQ (reference sequence). The ends lost 3 bases at V and 4 bases at J; junction bases unmatched: 4. There are 15 residues in the CDR3. The CDR3 DNA sequence: TGTGCCAGCAGCTTTCTGGGACAGGGGGCGTACGAGCAGTACTTC. Translated, it gives CASSFLGQGAYEQYF.

CDR3 bases: TGTGCCAGTAGTAGTATCGGAATAGGCAGGGCTGGAAACACCATATATTTT. Its protein is CASSSIGIGRAGNTIYF. The chain links TRBV19 to TRBJ1-3; weak D call: TRBD1 (5 bases). The V gene lost 4 bases and the J gene lost 2 bases, with 18 bases spanning the gap. The CDR3 has 17 residues. Germline V gene data show CDR1 as LNHDA and CDR2 as SQIVND (reference sequence).

V gene TRBV14 combines with J gene TRBJ2-7, with 7 nucleotides matching TRBD1. Germline CDR1 reads SGHDN; CDR2 reads FVKESK. J lost 2 bases, V lost 5 bases, and 12 bases had no gene match. The CDR3 contains 16 residues. The CDR3 region has the DNA TGTGCCAGCAGCGGTAAGGGGCAGGGGGACCCCTACGAGCAGTACTTC. This translates into CASSGKGQGDPYEQYF.